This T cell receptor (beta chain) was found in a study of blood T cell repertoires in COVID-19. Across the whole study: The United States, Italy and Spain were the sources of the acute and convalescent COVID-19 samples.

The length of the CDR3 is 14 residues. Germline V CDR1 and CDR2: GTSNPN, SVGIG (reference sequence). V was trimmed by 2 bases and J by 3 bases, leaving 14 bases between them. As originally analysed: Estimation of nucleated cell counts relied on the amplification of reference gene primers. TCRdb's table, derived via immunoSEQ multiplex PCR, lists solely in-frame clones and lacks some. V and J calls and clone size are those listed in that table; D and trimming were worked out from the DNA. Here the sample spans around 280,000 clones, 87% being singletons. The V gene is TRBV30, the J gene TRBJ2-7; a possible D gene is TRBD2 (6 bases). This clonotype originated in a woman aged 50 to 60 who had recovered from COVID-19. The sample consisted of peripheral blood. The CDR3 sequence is CAWSHPGLSYEQYF. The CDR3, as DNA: TGTGCCTGGAGTCACCCGGGACTCAGCTACGAGCAGTACTTC.